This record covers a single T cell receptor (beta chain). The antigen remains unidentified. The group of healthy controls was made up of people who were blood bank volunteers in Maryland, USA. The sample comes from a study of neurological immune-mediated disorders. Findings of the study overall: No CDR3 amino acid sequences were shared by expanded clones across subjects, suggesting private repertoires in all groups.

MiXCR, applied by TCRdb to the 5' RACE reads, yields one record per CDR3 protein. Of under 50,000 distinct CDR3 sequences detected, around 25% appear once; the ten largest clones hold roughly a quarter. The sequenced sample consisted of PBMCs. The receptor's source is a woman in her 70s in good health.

The CDR3 sequence: CASSQGFWETQYF. CDR3 sequence (DNA): TGCGCCAGCAGCCAAGGTTTCTGGGAGACCCAGTACTTC. The V call is TRBV5-1, the J call TRBJ2-5; D is uncertain. CDR1 and CDR2 (germline): SGHRS, YFSETQ. The CDR3 is 13 amino acids. Trimming stripped 4 bases from V and 5 bases from J, with 12 bases between.